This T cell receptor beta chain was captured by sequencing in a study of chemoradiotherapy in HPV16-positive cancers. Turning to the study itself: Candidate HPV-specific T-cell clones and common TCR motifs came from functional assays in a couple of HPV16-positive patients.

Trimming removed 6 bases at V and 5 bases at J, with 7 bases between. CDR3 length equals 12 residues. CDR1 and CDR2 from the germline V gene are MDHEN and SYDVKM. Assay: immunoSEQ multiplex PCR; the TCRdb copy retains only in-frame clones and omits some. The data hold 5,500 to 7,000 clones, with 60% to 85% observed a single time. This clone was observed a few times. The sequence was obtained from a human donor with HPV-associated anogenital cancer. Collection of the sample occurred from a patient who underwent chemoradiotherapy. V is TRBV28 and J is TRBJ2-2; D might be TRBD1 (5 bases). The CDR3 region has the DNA TGTGCCAGCAGCCGACAGACCGGGGAGCTGTTTTTT. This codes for CASSRQTGELFF.